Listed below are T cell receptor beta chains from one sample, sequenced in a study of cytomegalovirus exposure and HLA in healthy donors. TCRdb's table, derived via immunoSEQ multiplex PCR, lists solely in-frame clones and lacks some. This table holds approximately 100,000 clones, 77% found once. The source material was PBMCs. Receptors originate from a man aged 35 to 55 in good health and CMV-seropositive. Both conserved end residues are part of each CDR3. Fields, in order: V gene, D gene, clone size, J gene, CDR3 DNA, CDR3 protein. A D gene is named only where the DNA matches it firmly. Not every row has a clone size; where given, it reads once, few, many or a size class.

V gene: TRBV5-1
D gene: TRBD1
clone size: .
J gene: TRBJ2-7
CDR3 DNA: TGCGCCAGCAGCTTGGGGGCCGGACAGGCTTCCTACGAGCAGTACTTC
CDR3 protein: CASSLGAGQASYEQYF

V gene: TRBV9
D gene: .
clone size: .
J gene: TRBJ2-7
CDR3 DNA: TGTGCCAGCAGCGTAGGAGAGGGATGGGAGCAGTACTTC
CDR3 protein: CASSVGEGWEQYF

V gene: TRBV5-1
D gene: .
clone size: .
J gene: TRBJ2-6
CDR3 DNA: TGCGCCAGCAGCTTGGGCAGCTCTGGGGCCAACGGCCTGACTTTC
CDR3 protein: CASSLGSSGANGLTF

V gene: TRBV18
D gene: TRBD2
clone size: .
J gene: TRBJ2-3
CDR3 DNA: TGTGCCAGCTCACCACCGGCAAGCGGGGACGCAGATACGCAGTATTTT
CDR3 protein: CASSPPASGDADTQYF

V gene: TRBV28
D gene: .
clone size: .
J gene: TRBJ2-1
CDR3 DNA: TGTGCCAGCAGTTTTTTGGACAAGACGGTGATCTACAATGAGCAGTTCTTC
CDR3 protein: CASSFLDKTVIYNEQFF

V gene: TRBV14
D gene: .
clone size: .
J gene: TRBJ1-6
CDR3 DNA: TGTGCCAGCAGCCAAACGACAGGCGGTAATTCACCCCTCCACTTT
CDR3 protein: CASSQTTGGNSPLHF

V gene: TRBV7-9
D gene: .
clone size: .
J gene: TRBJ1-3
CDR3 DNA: TGTGCCAGCAGCACGGGGTTAGGGCCCCACTCTGGAAACACCATATATTTT
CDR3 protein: CASSTGLGPHSGNTIYF

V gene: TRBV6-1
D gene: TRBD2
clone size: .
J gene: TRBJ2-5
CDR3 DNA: TGTGCCAGCAGTGAACGGCGGGGAGCGGGGGGGCAAGAGACCCAGTACTTC
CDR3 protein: CASSERRGAGGQETQYF

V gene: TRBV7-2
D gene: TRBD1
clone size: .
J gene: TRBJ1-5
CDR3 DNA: TGTGCCAGCAGCGAGACAGGGCTCCGGTCCCAGCATTTT
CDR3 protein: CASSETGLRSQHF

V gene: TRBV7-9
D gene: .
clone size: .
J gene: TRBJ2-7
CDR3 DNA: TGTGCCAGCAGCCAACAGGGCTACGAGCAGTACTTC
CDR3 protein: CASSQQGYEQYF

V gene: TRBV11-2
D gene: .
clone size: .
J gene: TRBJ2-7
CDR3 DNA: TGTGCCAGCAGCTTTCCGGGACTTATGTACGAGCAGTACTTC
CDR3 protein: CASSFPGLMYEQYF

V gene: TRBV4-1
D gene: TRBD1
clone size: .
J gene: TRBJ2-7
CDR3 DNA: TGCGCCAGCAGCCCCTCCGGGACAGGGTGGGACGAGCAGTACTTC
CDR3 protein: CASSPSGTGWDEQYF

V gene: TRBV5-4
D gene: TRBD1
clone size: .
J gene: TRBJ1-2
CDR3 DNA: TGTGCCAGCAGCTTGGGACCGACAGGGGTTTCCTATGGCTACACCTTC
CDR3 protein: CASSLGPTGVSYGYTF

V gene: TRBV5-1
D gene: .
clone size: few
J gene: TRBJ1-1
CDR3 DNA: TGCGCCAGCAGCTTGGTCAGGGGTACTGAAGCTTTCTTT
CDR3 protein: CASSLVRGTEAFF

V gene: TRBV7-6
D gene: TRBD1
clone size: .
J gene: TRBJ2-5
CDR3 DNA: TGTGCCAGCAGCTTAGGGACAGGGGAAGAGACCCAGTACTTC
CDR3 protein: CASSLGTGEETQYF

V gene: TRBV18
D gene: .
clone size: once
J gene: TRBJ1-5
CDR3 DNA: TGTGCCAGCTCACCAGGGGCCAGCAATCAGCCCCAGCATTTT
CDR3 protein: CASSPGASNQPQHF

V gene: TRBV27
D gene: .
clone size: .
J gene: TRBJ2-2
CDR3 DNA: TGTGCCAGCGGAGGCCTGCCTAGCACCGGGGAGCTGTTTTTT
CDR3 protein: CASGGLPSTGELFF

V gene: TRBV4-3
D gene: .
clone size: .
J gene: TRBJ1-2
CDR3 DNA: TGCGCCAGCAGCCAGGGCCAGAACTATGGCTACACCTTC
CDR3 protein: CASSQGQNYGYTF

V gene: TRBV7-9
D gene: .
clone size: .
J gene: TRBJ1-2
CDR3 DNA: TGTTCCAGCAGCTTATTCTCTAACTATGGCTACACCTTC
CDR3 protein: CSSSLFSNYGYTF

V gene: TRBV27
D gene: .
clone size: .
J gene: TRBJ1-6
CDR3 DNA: TGTGCCAGCAGTTTCGGGAAGCTTGGGATGGGTTCACCCCTCCACTTT
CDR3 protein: CASSFGKLGMGSPLHF

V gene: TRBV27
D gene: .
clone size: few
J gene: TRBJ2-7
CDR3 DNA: TGTGCCAGCAGTTTAAGAGGGGGACACGAGCAGTACTTC
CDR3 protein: CASSLRGGHEQYF